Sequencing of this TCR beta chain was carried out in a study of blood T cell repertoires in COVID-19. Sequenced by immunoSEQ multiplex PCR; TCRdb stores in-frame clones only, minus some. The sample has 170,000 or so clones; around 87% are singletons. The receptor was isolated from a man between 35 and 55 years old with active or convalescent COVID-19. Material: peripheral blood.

The CDR3 DNA sequence: TGCAGCGCGGGAGGGACTAGGTCTGGGGCCAACGTCCTGACTTTC. The encoded protein is CSAGGTRSGANVLTF. The V and J genes are TRBV29-1 and TRBJ2-6; 8 nucleotides line up with TRBD2. This CDR3 is built from 15 residues. Losses at the gene ends were 7 bases for V and 1 base for J; bases not matched to a gene: 6. Germline V gives CDR1 SQVTM, CDR2 ANQGSEA.